These 3 T cell receptor beta chains came from one sample sequenced in a study of blood T cell repertoires in COVID-19. TCRdb's copy holds only in-frame clones and misses some; the assay was immunoSEQ multiplex PCR. In the table there are some 240,000 clones, roughly 88% of which are singletons. The sequencing input was peripheral blood. These receptors all come from a woman aged 70 to 79 with COVID-19, enrolled during active disease.

The V and J genes are TRBV4-1 and TRBJ2-1; possibly TRBD2 for D (5 bases). V shed 0 bases and J shed 0 bases, with 9 bases lying between them. Per germline, CDR1 MGHRA and CDR2 YSYEKL. The CDR3 extends over 16 amino acids. CDR3 sequence reads: CASSQESGGSYNEQFF. CDR3 DNA sequence: TGCGCCAGCAGCCAAGAAAGCGGAGGCTCCTACAATGAGCAGTTCTTC.

The chain links TRBV29-1 to TRBJ2-1, with D tentatively TRBD2 (7 bases). The CDR3 length is 16 residues. Germline CDR1 is SQVTM and CDR2 is ANQGSEA. V lost 3 bases to trimming and J lost 5 bases, with 20 bases between them. The CDR3 nucleotides are TGCAGCGTTGATGGCCGGAGGGGGGGCACAGACAATGAGCAGTTCTTC. Translating gives CSVDGRRGGTDNEQFF.

The chain employs TRBV9 and TRBJ2-1; perhaps TRBD2 as D (5 bases). Trimming left V 4 bases short and J 4 bases short, with 21 bases between. This CDR3 is 17 amino acids long. Per germline, CDR1 SGDLS and CDR2 YYNGEE. The CDR3 DNA sequence: TGTGCCAGCAGCCCCATGGGGTCGCGGGCCCCATACAATGAGCAGTTCTTC. Translation gives CASSPMGSRAPYNEQFF.